This entry lists 30 T cell receptor beta chains sequenced from one sample in a study of cytomegalovirus exposure and HLA in healthy donors. The PCR was carried out with 60 Vbeta primers and 13 Jbeta primers. Sequencing was performed with immunoSEQ multiplex PCR; in TCRdb, only in-frame clones are kept and a portion is missing. Among more than 90,000 clones listed, around 82% were seen once. Sequencing was done on a sample of PBMCs. The source of these receptors is a woman aged 60-70 years in good health and CMV-seronegative.

CDR3 nucleotides: TGTGCCAGCAGCGTAGTCAGCGGGACAGGGGCCGGGGAGCTGTTTTTT. Its protein is CASSVVSGTGAGELFF. The gene calls are TRBV9 and TRBJ2-2; 10 bases align to TRBD1. CDR1 SGDLS and CDR2 YYNGEE come from the germline V gene. This CDR3 region has 16 residues. Trimming cost V 0 bases and J 6 bases; bases outside gene matches: 5.

The chain couples TRBV7-8 to TRBJ2-1; 10 bases align to TRBD2. The CDR3 spans 16 residues. V lost 5 bases, J lost 9 bases, and 13 bases stayed unmatched. CDR1 and CDR2 from the germline V gene are SGHVS and FQNEAQ. CDR3 DNA sequence: TGTGCCAGCAGCACCCTGTCCGGGACTAGCGAGGGTGAGCAGTTCTTC. Amino acids: CASSTLSGTSEGEQFF.

The V call is TRBV25-1, the J call TRBJ1-1; TRBD1 agrees at 7 bases. The CDR3 totals 15 residues. Germline-derived CDR1 and CDR2 are MGHDK and SYGVNS. V lost 3 bases and J lost 2; bases outside the gene matches: 6. The CDR3 DNA follows: TGTGCCAGCAGTGAGGGAGACAGGGTTAACACTGAAGCTTTCTTT. Translation: CASSEGDRVNTEAFF.

This clone occurred a few times. The rearrangement uses TRBV7-9 and TRBJ1-1; a possible D gene is TRBD1 (6 bases). Looked up from germline, CDR1 is SEHNR and CDR2 is FQNEAQ (reference sequence). The CDR3 is made up of 13 amino acids. Trimming took off 6 bases at V and 2 bases at J, with 10 bases between the two ends. DNA of the CDR3: TGTGCCAGCAGGGGGACACCCAACACTGAAGCTTTCTTT. This encodes CASRGTPNTEAFF.

This chain links TRBV15 with TRBJ2-5; maybe TRBD1 (6 bases). V shed 5 bases and J shed 2 bases, with 18 bases lying between them. The CDR3 spans 16 residues. Germline CDR1 and CDR2: LNHNV and YYDKDF (reference sequence). The CDR3 nucleotides are TGTGCCACCAGCTCCACTTCGTACAGGGTACAAGAGACCCAGTACTTC. Protein product: CATSSTSYRVQETQYF.

The V and J genes are TRBV7-2 and TRBJ2-2; the match to TRBD1 covers 10 bases. V lost 3 bases to trimming and J lost 5 bases; unmatched junction nucleotides: 6. The CDR3 runs 16 residues. The germline CDR1 and CDR2 sequences are SGHTA and FQGNSA. As DNA, the CDR3 is TGTGCCAGCAGCTTCCGGACAGGGGGTGGAACCGGGGAGCTGTTTTTT. This translates into CASSFRTGGGTGELFF.

CDR3 nucleotide sequence: TGTGCCAGCAGCTGGGACTCGTACCAAGAGACCCAGTACTTC. It yields the protein CASSWDSYQETQYF. V gene TRBV2 combines with J gene TRBJ2-5; TRBD2 is a possible D gene (6 bases). This CDR3 is built from 14 residues. V dropped 6 bases and J dropped 0 bases, with 11 bases sitting between them. Per the germline V gene, CDR1 is SNHLY and CDR2 is FYNNEI.

This chain uses TRBV7-2 with TRBJ1-1; 8 bases are shared with TRBD1. The junction had 5 bases not matched to a gene; V was cut back by 5 bases and J by 0 bases. Germline V CDR1 and CDR2: SGHTA, FQGNSA. This CDR3 has 15 residues. CDR3 sequence reads: CASSKGQGLNTEAFF. The CDR3 DNA follows: TGTGCCAGCAGCAAAGGACAGGGCCTGAACACTGAAGCTTTCTTT.

The genes are TRBV4-1 and TRBJ2-2; 14 nucleotides agree with TRBD2. CDR3 length equals 15 residues. From germline, CDR1 is MGHRA and CDR2 YSYEKL. With 6 bases clipped from V and 5 bases from J, the junction kept 2 bases outside the gene matches. Written as DNA, the CDR3 is TGCGCCAGCAGGACTAGCGGGAGGGAAACCGGGGAGCTGTTTTTT. This gives the protein CASRTSGRETGELFF.

The gene calls are TRBV6-5 and TRBJ1-3, with D uncertain. Germline V gene data show CDR1 as MNHEY and CDR2 as SVGAGI. The V gene lost 6 bases and the J gene lost 0 bases, with 9 bases spanning the gap. This CDR3 comprises 14 residues. CDR3 in amino acids: CASSRGFSGNTIYF. CDR3 nucleotides: TGTGCCAGCAGCCGAGGGTTCTCTGGAAACACCATATATTTT.

The chain joins TRBV6-5 to TRBJ1-2, with unresolved D. Trimming left V 9 bases short and J 6 bases short, with 20 bases between. Germline CDR1 is MNHEY and CDR2 is SVGAGI. This CDR3 comprises 14 residues. The CDR3 DNA follows: TGTGCCAGTCTTGGAATTTACGGAGGGAATGGCTACACCTTC. Translated, it gives CASLGIYGGNGYTF.

In its sample, this clone was seen a few times. CDR3 sequence (DNA): TGTGCCAGCAGCCCCGTGGGGGGCTCCTACAATGAGCAGTTCTTC. This gives the protein CASSPVGGSYNEQFF. The V call is TRBV13, the J call TRBJ2-1; possible D gene TRBD2, 6 bases. V was trimmed by 5 bases and J by 0 bases, leaving 11 bases between them. CDR1 is PRHDT and CDR2 is FYEKMQ in the germline V gene (reference sequence). This CDR3 comprises 15 residues.

The chain's CDR3 is CASSYGTGAYEQYF. In DNA, the CDR3 is TGTGCCAGCAGCTACGGGACAGGGGCCTACGAGCAGTACTTC. The gene calls are TRBV7-2 and TRBJ2-7; 10 bases map to TRBD1. CDR1 is SGHTA, CDR2 FQGNSA, per germline. V shed 4 bases, J shed 2 bases, and the junction held 2 bases outside the gene matches. This CDR3 is 14 amino acids long.

The genes are TRBV5-1 and TRBJ2-3; tentative D call: TRBD2 (5 bases). Looked up from germline, CDR1 is SGHRS and CDR2 is YFSETQ. V was clipped by 6 bases and J by 6 bases, with 17 bases between them. The CDR3 is made up of 14 amino acids. CDR3 amino acids: CASTPGRAGDTQYF. The CDR3, as DNA: TGCGCCAGCACACCTGGGCGGGCCGGGGATACGCAGTATTTT.

This clone was seen more than once but under ten times. The rearrangement joins TRBV15 to TRBJ2-1; 11 nucleotides match TRBD2. The V and J ends lost 2 bases and 6 bases, in that order; junction bases with no gene match: 6. Per the germline V gene, CDR1 is LNHNV and CDR2 is YYDKDF (reference sequence). CDR3 length: 16 residues. The CDR3 loop reads CATSRSTSGSSNEQFF. The DNA for the CDR3 is TGTGCCACCAGCAGAAGCACTAGCGGGAGTAGCAATGAGCAGTTCTTC.

The J gene is TRBJ1-5, the V gene TRBV28; unclear D gene. The V gene's germline CDR1 is MDHEN and CDR2 SYDVKM. The length of the CDR3 is 12 residues. Trimming shortened V by 4 bases and J by 2 bases, and 3 bases separated the two germline ends. The CDR3 loop reads CASSSGNQPQHF. The CDR3 nucleotides read TGTGCCAGCAGTTCTGGCAATCAGCCCCAGCATTTT.

As to this clone: Additional DNA sequences in this sample encode the identical CDR3. The V gene is TRBV6-1, the J gene TRBJ2-7; 7 nucleotides agree with TRBD1. With V trimmed by 6 bases and J by 1 base, 3 bases remained unmatched. The CDR3 runs to 13 residues. The germline CDR1 and CDR2 sequences are MNHNS and SASEGT. The CDR3 loop is CASSGTVSYEQYF. The CDR3 DNA reads TGTGCCAGCAGCGGGACAGTATCCTACGAGCAGTACTTC.

The gene calls are TRBV25-1 and TRBJ2-1; D call uncertain. The V gene's germline CDR1 is MGHDK and CDR2 SYGVNS. Deletions cut 1 base from V and 0 bases from J, with 4 bases between. The CDR3 has 14 amino acids. CDR3 loop: CASSEFLSYNEQFF. The DNA for the CDR3 is TGTGCCAGCAGTGAATTTCTCTCCTACAATGAGCAGTTCTTC. The whole variable domain, filled in from reference TRBV25-1 and TRBJ2-1, reads EADIYQTPRYLVIGTGKKITLECSQTMGHDKMYWYQQDPGMELHLIHYSYGVNSTEKGDLSSESTVSRIRTEHFPLTLESARPSHTSQYLCASSEFLSYNEQFFGPGTRLTVL.

The rearrangement uses TRBV28 and TRBJ1-1; 7 bases align to TRBD1. Trimming cost V 4 bases and J 10 bases; bases outside gene matches: 12. The CDR3 has 14 residues. Germline assignment: CDR1 MDHEN and CDR2 SYDVKM. CDR3 bases: TGTGCCAGCAGTTCAGCCGGGACAGCCGGTGGAGCTTTCTTT. Its protein is CASSSAGTAGGAFF.

The V and J genes are TRBV15 and TRBJ1-4; D not certain. Germline-derived CDR1 and CDR2 are LNHNV and YYDKDF (reference sequence). Trimming cost V 0 bases and J 4 bases, with 9 bases left between them. The CDR3 is 15 residues long. The CDR3 spells CATSRDGLNNEKLFF. The DNA for the CDR3 is TGTGCCACCAGCAGAGATGGACTTAATAATGAAAAACTGTTTTTT. Complete variable domain (other parts from reference TRBV15 and TRBJ1-4): DAMVIQNPRYQVTQFGKPVTLSCSQTLNHNVMYWYQQKSSQAPKLLFHYYDKDFNNEADTPDNFQSRRPNTSFCFLDIRSPGLGDTAMYLCATSRDGLNNEKLFFGSGTQLSVL.

This chain links TRBV9 with TRBJ2-1; 9 bases fit TRBD2. After removal of 0 bases from V and 7 bases from J, the junction contained 5 bases not matched to a gene. The germline CDR1 and CDR2 sequences are SGDLS and YYNGEE. The CDR3 is made up of 15 amino acids. The CDR3 sequence is CASSVEGTSRNEQFF. DNA for the CDR3: TGTGCCAGCAGCGTAGAGGGGACTAGCCGTAATGAGCAGTTCTTC.

This clone has a handful of counts. The J gene is TRBJ1-1, the V gene TRBV19; D is possibly TRBD1 (6 bases). The V gene's germline CDR1 is LNHDA and CDR2 SQIVND (reference sequence). The CDR3 loop spans 15 amino acids. The V and J ends lost 7 bases and 3 bases respectively, with 18 bases between them. CDR3 sequence (DNA): TGTGCCAGTAACACCCAACGCAGGGGAGACACTGAAGCTTTCTTT. Residues: CASNTQRRGDTEAFF.

V usage is TRBV10-3 and J usage is TRBJ2-1; 8 bases align to TRBD1. Trimming cost V 6 bases and J 0 bases; bases outside gene matches: 7. This CDR3 is built from 16 residues. CDR1 is ENHRY, CDR2 SYGVKD, per germline. CDR3 coding DNA: TGTGCCATCAGCGCGACAGGGGCGAGCTCCTACAATGAGCAGTTCTTC. It translates to CAISATGASSYNEQFF.

This clone was found a few times. The gene calls are TRBV5-1 and TRBJ1-1; D ambiguous. Germline-derived CDR1 and CDR2 are SGHRS and YFSETQ. Trimming stripped 0 bases from V and 0 bases from J, with 9 bases between. The CDR3 is 15 residues long. CDR3 bases: TGCGCCAGCAGCTTGGAAGTAAGCTTGAACACTGAAGCTTTCTTT. Translation gives CASSLEVSLNTEAFF.

Of note for this clone: At the DNA level, this CDR3 is encoded by other sequences in the same sample as well. The rearrangement joins TRBV5-1 to TRBJ1-1; D unresolved. This CDR3 is 13 amino acids long. Germline CDR1 and CDR2: SGHRS and YFSETQ. V gave up 3 bases and J gave up 0 bases, with 6 bases separating them. CDR3: CASSSGVNTEAFF. As DNA, the CDR3 is TGCGCCAGCAGCTCGGGTGTGAACACTGAAGCTTTCTTT.

This chain's CDR3 is CASSLATGAYEQYF. In DNA, the CDR3 is TGTGCCAGCAGCTTAGCCACAGGGGCCTACGAGCAGTACTTC. The chain has TRBV7-9 and TRBJ2-7; TRBD1 aligns across 7 bases. With 0 bases clipped from V and 2 bases from J, the junction kept 1 base outside the gene matches. CDR3 size: 14 residues. CDR1 and CDR2 from the germline V gene are SEHNR and FQNEAQ (reference sequence).

This rearrangement joins TRBV2 to TRBJ2-1; weak D call: TRBD2 (5 bases). The V end was cut by 7 bases, the J end by 8 bases, with 18 bases between. Germline V gives CDR1 SNHLY, CDR2 FYNNEI. The length of the CDR3 is 14 residues. Here the CDR3 DNA reads TGTGCCAGCACCCCGGTGAGGGCAGTGGATGAGCAGTTCTTC. Protein sequence: CASTPVRAVDEQFF.

This sequence joins TRBV6-1 and TRBJ1-5, with TRBD1 as a possible D gene (5 bases). Germline lookup yields CDR1 MNHNS and CDR2 SASEGT. V lost 6 bases, J lost 1 base, and 13 bases lay in between. CDR3 size: 15 residues. The CDR3 sequence: CASRGRGSSNQPQHF. The CDR3 DNA is TGTGCCAGCAGGGGGCGGGGATCGAGCAATCAGCCCCAGCATTTT.

J is TRBJ2-3 and V is TRBV25-1, with 15 bases matching TRBD2. With V trimmed by 6 bases and J by 7 bases, 11 bases remained unmatched. This CDR3 contains 17 residues. Germline V lookup: CDR1 MGHDK, CDR2 SYGVNS. The CDR3 protein is CASRGLAGGDYRYTQYF. The CDR3 bases are TGTGCCAGCAGAGGACTAGCGGGAGGGGACTATAGGTATACGCAGTATTTT.

The chain is built from TRBV4-2 and TRBJ2-3; 10 bases line up with TRBD2. V lost 1 base to trimming and J lost 3 bases; unmatched junction nucleotides: 10. The CDR3 is made up of 18 amino acids. CDR1 and CDR2 (germline): LGHNA, YNFKEQ. The CDR3 here is CASSQGLVTSGKTDTQYF. CDR3 DNA: TGTGCCAGCAGCCAAGGTCTCGTCACTAGCGGGAAGACAGATACGCAGTATTTT.